The source of this TCR beta chain is a study of blood T cells in healthy people across ages. A second PCR of about 7 to 12 cycles used a sample-barcoded 5' primer and a J-beta primer mix. No fewer than 3 million CDR3-containing paired-end reads came from each sample. One entry per CDR3 protein results from TCRdb running MiXCR on the 5' RACE reads. The table includes 1.5 million to 2 million distinct CDR3 sequences, over 25% detected once. V shed 6 bases and J 0 bases; nucleotides not matched to a gene: 3. The CDR3 is 15 amino acids. In germline, CDR1 is SGHRS, CDR2 YFSETQ. This chain connects TRBV5-1 to TRBJ2-3; 11 bases agree with TRBD2. Material: blood. The sequence was obtained from a woman aged 30 to 39 in good health. The CDR3 is CASKTSGASTDTQYF. The CDR3 DNA sequence: TGCGCCAGCAAGACTAGCGGGGCTAGCACAGATACGCAGTATTTT.